What follows are 3 T cell receptor beta chains derived from one specimen sequenced in a study of T cell changes during pregnancy in multiple sclerosis. Sequencing used immunoSEQ multiplex PCR; TCRdb keeps in-frame clones, though not all of them. The data show 70,000 to 100,000 clones, roughly 91% seen once. The source was peripheral blood, collected in the first trimester of pregnancy. The receptors stem from a female donor with multiple sclerosis, enrolled in a pregnancy study.

The J gene is TRBJ1-2, the V gene TRBV7-9, with D perhaps TRBD1 (6 bases). Trimming took 1 base from V and 1 from J, leaving 10 bases between them. The CDR3 sequence is 15 residues long. CDR1 and CDR2 from the germline V gene are SEHNR and FQNEAQ (reference sequence). CDR3 sequence: CASSLVSQGNYGYTF. The DNA for the CDR3 is TGTGCCAGCAGCTTAGTTTCACAGGGTAACTATGGCTACACCTTC.

V usage is TRBV27 and J usage is TRBJ2-3, with a possible D match to TRBD2 (6 bases). CDR1 and CDR2 (germline): MNHEY, SMNVEV (reference sequence). The CDR3 length is 18 residues. V was cut by 4 bases and J by 2 bases, with 22 bases left in between. The CDR3 here is CASSSHRRGYRPTDTQYF. DNA of the CDR3: TGTGCCAGCAGTTCCCATCGGCGGGGCTATCGTCCCACAGATACGCAGTATTTT.

This chain uses TRBV5-1 with TRBJ2-1; 8 positions match TRBD2. This CDR3 region has 14 residues. The V gene end was trimmed by 4 bases and the J gene end by 7 bases; junction bases not matched to a gene: 7. Germline CDR1 SGHRS, CDR2 YFSETQ. CDR3 DNA sequence: TGCGCCAGCAGCGGGGGACTAGGAAGGAATGAGCAGTTCTTC. This codes for CASSGGLGRNEQFF.